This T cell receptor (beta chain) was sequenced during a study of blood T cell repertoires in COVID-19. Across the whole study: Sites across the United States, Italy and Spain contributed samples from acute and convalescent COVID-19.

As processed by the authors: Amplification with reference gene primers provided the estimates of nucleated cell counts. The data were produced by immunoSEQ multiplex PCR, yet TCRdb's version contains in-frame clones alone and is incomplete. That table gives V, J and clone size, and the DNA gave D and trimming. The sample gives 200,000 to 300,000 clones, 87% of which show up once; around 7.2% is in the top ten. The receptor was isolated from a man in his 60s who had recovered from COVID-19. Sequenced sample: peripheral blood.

CDR3: CASRLTGDTGELFF. The CDR3 DNA reads TGCGCCAGCAGATTGACAGGGGACACCGGGGAGCTGTTTTTT. The chain has TRBV10-1 and TRBJ2-2; 8 nucleotides align to TRBD1. This CDR3 is 14 amino acids long. J was trimmed by 3 bases and V by 6 bases; bases with no gene match: 3. Germline-derived CDR1 and CDR2 are WNHNN and SYGVQD (reference sequence).